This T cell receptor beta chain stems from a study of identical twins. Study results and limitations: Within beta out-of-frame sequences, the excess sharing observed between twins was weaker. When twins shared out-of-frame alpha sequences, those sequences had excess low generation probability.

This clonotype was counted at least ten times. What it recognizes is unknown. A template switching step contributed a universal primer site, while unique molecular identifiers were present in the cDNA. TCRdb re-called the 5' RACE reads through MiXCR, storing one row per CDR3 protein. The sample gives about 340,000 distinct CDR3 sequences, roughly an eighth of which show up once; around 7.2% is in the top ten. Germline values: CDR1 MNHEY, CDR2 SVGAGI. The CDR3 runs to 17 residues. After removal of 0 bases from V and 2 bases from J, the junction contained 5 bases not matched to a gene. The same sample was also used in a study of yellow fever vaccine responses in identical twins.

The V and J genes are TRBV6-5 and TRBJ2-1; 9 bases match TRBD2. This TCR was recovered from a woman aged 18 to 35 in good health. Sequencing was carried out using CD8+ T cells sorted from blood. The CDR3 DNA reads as TGTGCCAGCAGTTACTCAGGGACTAGCCCGACCTACAATGAGCAGTTCTTC. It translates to CASSYSGTSPTYNEQFF.